This T cell receptor beta chain was sequenced during a study of vaccination and CD4 T cells after COVID-19. Across the study: PCR on nasal swabs identified SARS-CoV-2 in convalescent patients, of whom nine were mild and one severe. Post-vaccine sampling followed dose two by a median roughly 76 days (range 14 to 241).

Regarding this clonotype: Its cognate antigen is unknown.

As to treatment: approximately 10-day PBMC culture with coronavirus spike peptide pools or control peptides (ViraFEST assay). From germline, CDR1 is MNHNS and CDR2 SASEGT. Between the trimmed V and J ends, which lost 5 bases and 3 bases, there was a span of 14 bases. This CDR3 spans 14 amino acids. Findings and limits, study-wide: Rising from roughly 21 to 40, the median of SARS-CoV-2-reactive clonotypes did not change significantly.

Cultured CD4+ T-cell DNA underwent Oncomine TCR Beta short-read sequencing. After culture, CD4+ T cells served as the source for genomic DNA extraction. TCRdb processed the PCR reads anew with MiXCR; each CDR3 protein has one entry. The table lists almost 25,000 distinct CDR3 sequences, around 62% of them singletons. This chain joins TRBV6-1 and TRBJ2-7; D ambiguous. The origin of this receptor is a human donor who had recovered from COVID-19. Sequencing used CD4+ T cells from blood, cultured in vitro. Here the CDR3 DNA reads TGTGCCAGCAGTCTGGGTTCCCTTAACTACGAGCAGTACTTC. Protein: CASSLGSLNYEQYF.